The 9 T cell receptor beta chains reported below all come from one sample, sequenced in a study of blood T cells in healthy people across ages. A second PCR, run for about 6 to 11 cycles, used a sample-barcoded 5' primer plus a J-beta primer mix. From the 5' RACE reads, TCRdb called clonotypes with MiXCR, one entry per CDR3 protein. Of approximately 1.5 million distinct CDR3 sequences listed, roughly 32% are singletons. Sequenced: blood. These receptors were collected from a woman in her twenties or thirties in good health.

V and J are TRBV5-4 and TRBJ2-1, with D unclear. Per germline, CDR1 SGHNT and CDR2 YYREEE (reference sequence). With 0 bases removed from V and 13 bases from J, the gap between germline ends came to 14 bases. The CDR3 is 13 amino acids. CDR3 coding DNA: TGTGCCAGCAGCTTGGCACTCTGGTCGACCCAGTTCTTC. This gives the protein CASSLALWSTQFF.

This clonotype was seen repeatedly, ten times or more. Germline and junction disagree at one end, which may indicate a read error. The rearrangement links TRBV5-1 to TRBJ2-5; 11 bases align to TRBD2. This CDR3 has 16 amino acids. CDR1 and CDR2 from the germline V gene are SGHRS and YFSETQ. The CDR3, as DNA: TGTGCCAGCAGCCCCGGGACTAGCGGTCCCCAAGAGACCCAGTACTTC. It is translated as CASSPGTSGPQETQYF.

V is TRBV29-1 and J is TRBJ1-2; D not resolved. Germline V gene data show CDR1 as SQVTM and CDR2 as ANQGSEA. The CDR3 runs to 11 residues. Trimming removed 1 base from V and 8 bases from J, with 8 bases in between. The CDR3 coding sequence is TGCAGCGTTGAAGTCTTGGGGGGCTACACCTTC. This gives the protein CSVEVLGGYTF.

The V and J genes are TRBV20-1 and TRBJ2-5; TRBD2 agrees at 9 bases. This CDR3 spans 15 amino acids. J lost 5 bases, V lost 2 bases, and 9 bases had no gene match. Germline V lookup: CDR1 DFQATT, CDR2 SNEGSKA (reference sequence). The CDR3 protein is CSARNSGRIFETQYF. The CDR3 nucleotides read TGCAGTGCTAGAAATAGCGGGAGAATTTTTGAGACCCAGTACTTC.

This clonotype occurred a few times. V is TRBV2 and J is TRBJ1-2; 7 nucleotides align to TRBD1. The junction had 6 bases not matched to a gene; V was cut back by 4 bases and J by 4 bases. Germline V gene lookup returns CDR1 SNHLY and CDR2 FYNNEI. This CDR3 has 14 residues. This chain's CDR3 is CASSGGTDLYGYTF. The CDR3 nucleotides are TGTGCCAGCAGTGGGGGGACAGACCTCTATGGCTACACCTTC.

This sequence joins TRBV20-1 and TRBJ2-5; 9 positions agree with TRBD2. The CDR3 extends over 15 amino acids. CDR1 and CDR2 (germline): DFQATT, SNEGSKA (reference sequence). The V and J ends lost 6 bases and 4 bases, in that order; junction bases with no gene match: 12. CDR3 sequence: CSALEAGGHRETQYF. For the CDR3, the DNA is TGCAGTGCCCTGGAAGCGGGGGGACACCGAGAGACCCAGTACTTC.

This clonotype was seen a few times. CDR3 bases: TGTGCCAGCAGTGTTTTGGGGGGGACTAGCACAGATACGCAGTATTTT. Encoded protein: CASSVLGGTSTDTQYF. This sequence joins TRBV27 and TRBJ2-3; 7 nucleotides match TRBD2. This CDR3 contains 16 residues. V shed 5 bases and J 0 bases; nucleotides not matched to a gene: 8. Germline V lookup: CDR1 MNHEY, CDR2 SMNVEV (reference sequence).

This sequence joins TRBV4-2 and TRBJ2-3, with a tentative D call TRBD2 (6 bases). The CDR3 sequence is 17 residues long. The germline gives CDR1 LGHNA, CDR2 YNFKEQ. V was shortened by 0 bases and J by 2 bases, with 15 bases between the two germline ends. The CDR3 bases are TGTGCCAGCAGCCAAGATTCCGGGCGGGAACTCACAGATACGCAGTATTTT. This sequence encodes CASSQDSGRELTDTQYF.

A few counts support this clonotype. J is TRBJ2-5 and V is TRBV7-2; D may be TRBD1 (5 bases). The J call may be wrong; the DNA end is better matched by TRBJ2-7. The CDR3 runs 15 residues. Germline CDR1 SGHTA, CDR2 FQGNSA. DNA of the CDR3: TGTGCCAGCAGCCGACTGGAAGGGGTGAATTACGAGCAGTACTTC. Translated, it gives CASSRLEGVNYEQYF.